The 30 T cell receptor beta chains reported below all come from one sample, sequenced in a study of T cell responses to AZD1222 COVID-19 vaccine. The protocol was immunoSEQ multiplex PCR, while the TCRdb copy is restricted to in-frame clones and leaves out a portion. The table lists more than 100,000 clones, 93% of them singletons. The source was peripheral blood, collected on day 0 of AZD1222 vaccination. All receptors derive from an adult in good health.

The chain couples TRBV11-2 to TRBJ1-1; D is unresolved. Germline V gene data show CDR1 as SGHAT and CDR2 as FQNNGV. V was clipped by 2 bases and J by 0 bases, with 10 bases between them. This CDR3 comprises 15 residues. CDR3 sequence: CASSLPSTLNTEAFF. For the CDR3, the DNA is TGTGCCAGCAGCTTACCAAGTACCCTGAACACTGAAGCTTTCTTT.

J is TRBJ1-2 and V is TRBV5-4, with D hard to call. Germline V lookup: CDR1 SGHNT, CDR2 YYREEE (reference sequence). The V end was cut by 0 bases, the J end by 8 bases, with 14 bases between. The CDR3 loop spans 14 amino acids. This CDR3 reads CASSLARLQVGYTF. CDR3 in DNA: TGTGCCAGCAGCTTGGCGCGGTTACAAGTGGGCTACACCTTC.

J is TRBJ1-1 and V is TRBV24-1; the D gene is possibly TRBD1 (5 bases). The germline V gene encodes CDR1 KGHDR and CDR2 SFDVKD. Trimming took 3 bases from V and 1 from J, leaving 14 bases between them. There are 16 residues in the CDR3. The CDR3 DNA sequence: TGTGCCACCAGTGATCCCGTTAGGGGTGGGAACACTGAAGCTTTCTTT. It specifies CATSDPVRGGNTEAFF.

The rearrangement joins TRBV7-6 to TRBJ2-1; 15 bases are a match to TRBD2. The CDR3 runs 21 residues. Germline trimming cut 1 base from V and 3 bases from J; bases unmatched to any gene: 13. Germline CDR1 SGHVS, CDR2 FNYEAQ. The DNA for the CDR3 is TGTGCCAGCAGCTTAGACCCCCCGGGACTAGCGGGGGGCTCCGGCTACAATGAGCAGTTCTTC. Protein product: CASSLDPPGLAGGSGYNEQFF.

The chain is built from TRBV7-9 and TRBJ2-1; no firm D call. The V end lost 4 bases, the J end lost 4 bases, and 8 bases lay between the germline ends. Germline CDR1 reads SEHNR; CDR2 reads FQNEAQ (reference sequence). The CDR3 runs to 13 residues. The CDR3 loop reads CASSSRRYNEQFF. The CDR3 region has the DNA TGTGCCAGCAGCTCTCGGAGATACAATGAGCAGTTCTTC. Supplemented by reference TRBV7-9 and TRBJ2-1, the full variable domain reads DTGVSQNPRHKITKRGQNVTFRCDPISEHNRLYWYRQTLGQGPEFLTYFQNEAQLEKSRLLSDRFSAERPKGSFSTLEIQRTEQGDSAMYLCASSSRRYNEQFFGPGTRLTVL.

This clone was seen a single time. The V call is TRBV29-1, the J call TRBJ1-1, with D perhaps TRBD1 (6 bases). The V gene's germline CDR1 is SQVTM and CDR2 ANQGSEA. Between the trimmed V and J ends, which lost 6 bases and 2 bases, there was a span of 13 bases. This CDR3 is 13 amino acids long. CDR3: CSVSRGRNTEAFF. In nucleotides, the CDR3 is TGCAGCGTCTCCCGGGGGCGTAACACTGAAGCTTTCTTT. Variable domain in full (rest from reference TRBV29-1 and TRBJ1-1): SAVISQKPSRDICQRGTSLTIQCQVDSQVTMMFWYRQQPGQSLTLIATANQGSEATYESGFVIDKFPISRPNLTFSTLTVSNMSPEDSSIYLCSVSRGRNTEAFFGQGTRLTVV.

This clone was observed a handful of times. V usage is TRBV7-9 and J usage is TRBJ1-1, with D uncertain. CDR1 is SEHNR and CDR2 is FQNEAQ in the germline V gene (reference sequence). Between the trimmed V and J ends, which lost 3 bases and 7 bases, there was a span of 9 bases. The CDR3 has 12 residues. The DNA for the CDR3 is TGTGCCAGCAGCTTCGGCGGTGGTGAAGCTTTCTTT. Translated: CASSFGGGEAFF.

This clone was counted once. The chain combines TRBV30 with TRBJ1-2; D unclear. Trimming pared 4 bases from V and 5 bases from J, leaving 14 bases between. This CDR3 is 13 amino acids long. The germline gives CDR1 GTSNPN, CDR2 SVGIG (reference sequence). The CDR3 region is CAWTRKGAYGYTF. In DNA form, the CDR3 reads TGTGCCTGGACTCGCAAGGGCGCTTATGGCTACACCTTC.

This chain connects TRBV9 to TRBJ1-2; the match to TRBD1 covers 8 bases. This CDR3 is built from 14 residues. The germline gives CDR1 SGDLS, CDR2 YYNGEE. With 1 base clipped from V and 6 bases from J, the junction kept 5 bases outside the gene matches. The DNA of the CDR3 is TGTGCCAGCAGCGTACTCCCGACAGGGGATGGCTACACCTTC. Its protein is CASSVLPTGDGYTF. Supplemented by reference TRBV9 and TRBJ1-2, the full variable domain reads DSGVTQTPKHLITATGQRVTLRCSPRSGDLSVYWYQQSLDQGLQFLIQYYNGEERAKGNILERFSAQQFPDLHSELNLSSLELGDSALYFCASSVLPTGDGYTFGSGTRLTVV.

The gene calls are TRBV4-1 and TRBJ1-2; D unclear. Germline loops: CDR1 MGHRA, CDR2 YSYEKL. CDR3 length: 13 amino acids. Trimming removed 0 bases from V and 7 bases from J, with 9 bases in between. In DNA, the CDR3 is TGCGCCAGCAGCCAAGACTCCTGGGGTGGCTACACCTTC. Residues: CASSQDSWGGYTF.

The rearrangement links TRBV7-8 to TRBJ2-7; D unclear. The CDR3 sequence is 15 residues long. Deletions cut 5 bases from V and 0 bases from J, with 14 bases between. Germline-derived CDR1 and CDR2 are SGHVS and FQNEAQ. This CDR3 reads CASSESPSSSYEQYF. CDR3 coding DNA: TGTGCCAGCAGCGAGTCCCCCTCGAGCTCCTACGAGCAGTACTTC.

This chain joins TRBV7-2 and TRBJ1-6; a weak D match, TRBD1 (5 bases). CDR3 length: 14 amino acids. The germline V gene encodes CDR1 SGHTA and CDR2 FQGNSA. Trimming removed 5 bases at V and 10 bases at J, with 15 bases between. CDR3 region: CASSLAGGYSPLHF. The CDR3 coding sequence is TGTGCCAGCAGCCTCGCGGGGGGATACTCACCCCTCCACTTT. The whole variable domain, filled in from reference TRBV7-2 and TRBJ1-6, reads GAGVSQSPSNKVTEKGKDVELRCDPISGHTALYWYRQSLGQGLEFLIYFQGNSAPDKSGLPSDRFSAERTGGSVSTLTIQRTQQEDSAVYLCASSLAGGYSPLHFGNGTRLTVT.

This chain connects TRBV13 to TRBJ1-1; a weak D match, TRBD1 (6 bases). The CDR3 has 14 amino acids. V lost 4 bases to trimming and J lost 3 bases, with 12 bases between them. Germline lookup yields CDR1 PRHDT and CDR2 FYEKMQ (reference sequence). The CDR3 spells CASSSRGTYTEAFF. The CDR3 nucleotides are TGTGCCAGCAGCTCCCGGGGGACATACACTGAAGCTTTCTTT.

The chain joins TRBV12-3 or TRBV12-4 to TRBJ1-1; tentative D call: TRBD1 (5 bases). CDR3 length: 12 amino acids. Trimming removed 5 bases from V and 7 bases from J, with 11 bases in between. The CDR3 loop reads CASSLQGGEAFF. In DNA form, the CDR3 reads TGTGCCAGCAGTCTCCAGGGAGGTGAAGCTTTCTTT.

The chain uses TRBV2 and TRBJ1-6, with TRBD1 identical over 7 bases. The CDR3 length is 13 residues. The V gene's germline CDR1 is SNHLY and CDR2 FYNNEI. With V trimmed by 5 bases and J by 10 bases, 5 bases remained unmatched. CDR3 region: CASSTGEGSPLHF. For the CDR3, the DNA is TGTGCCAGCAGTACAGGGGAAGGATCACCCCTCCACTTT. The complete variable domain, with remaining parts taken from reference TRBV2 and TRBJ1-6, reads EPEVTQTPSHQVTQMGQEVILRCVPISNHLYFYWYRQILGQKVEFLVSFYNNEISEKSEIFDDQFSVERPDGSNFTLKIRSTKLEDSAMYFCASSTGEGSPLHFGNGTRLTVT.

The J gene is TRBJ1-2, the V gene TRBV10-3, with D tentatively TRBD1 (5 bases). Trimming shortened V by 6 bases and J by 7 bases, and 15 bases separated the two germline ends. CDR1 is ENHRY, CDR2 SYGVKD, per germline. This CDR3 comprises 13 residues. The CDR3: CAIRRGLSGGYTF. In nucleotides, the CDR3 is TGTGCCATCAGGAGGGGTCTATCGGGTGGCTACACCTTC.

The rearrangement uses TRBV27 and TRBJ1-4, with 7 bases that match TRBD1. Trimming removed 5 bases from V and 7 bases from J; junction bases left unmatched: 7. The germline V gene has CDR1 MNHEY and CDR2 SMNVEV (reference sequence). CDR3 size: 14 residues. The CDR3 reads CASSPPGQFEKLFF. CDR3 DNA sequence: TGTGCCAGCAGTCCGCCGGGACAGTTTGAAAAACTGTTTTTT. Supplemented by reference TRBV27 and TRBJ1-4, the full variable domain reads EAQVTQNPRYLITVTGKKLTVTCSQNMNHEYMSWYRQDPGLGLRQIYYSMNVEVTDKGDVPEGYKVSRKEKRNFPLILESPSPNQTSLYFCASSPPGQFEKLFFGSGTQLSVL.

The rearrangement links TRBV28 to TRBJ1-2; D remains unclear. Trimming took off 3 bases at V and 4 bases at J, with 6 bases between the two ends. The CDR3 has 12 amino acids. The germline gives CDR1 MDHEN, CDR2 SYDVKM. The CDR3 DNA reads TGTGCCAGCAGTTTCGGGCCCTATGGCTACACCTTC. Its translation is CASSFGPYGYTF.

J is TRBJ2-2 and V is TRBV27; D is possibly TRBD2 (7 bases). The V gene's germline CDR1 is MNHEY and CDR2 SMNVEV (reference sequence). The CDR3 sequence is 17 residues long. Trimming left V 2 bases short and J 6 bases short, with 19 bases between. CDR3 region: CASSLELTGGAPGELFF. The CDR3 coding sequence is TGTGCCAGCAGTTTAGAGCTTACGGGGGGCGCCCCCGGGGAGCTGTTTTTT.

The chain recombines TRBV19 with TRBJ1-2; D gene uncertain. CDR3 size: 14 residues. Per germline, CDR1 LNHDA and CDR2 SQIVND (reference sequence). V was pared by 2 bases and J by 5 bases, with 12 bases between. The CDR3 sequence is CASSIMPPQYGYTF. The CDR3 DNA reads as TGTGCCAGTAGTATAATGCCTCCTCAATATGGCTACACCTTC.

This rearrangement joins TRBV3-1 (or the pseudogene TRBV3-2) to TRBJ1-2; tentative D call: TRBD1 (6 bases). Germline lookup yields CDR1 LGHDT and CDR2 YNNKEL (reference sequence). V lost 4 bases and J lost 6, with 18 bases in between. The CDR3 is 15 residues long. This CDR3 reads CASSLPQGTDHGYTF. DNA for the CDR3: TGTGCCAGCAGCCTCCCTCAGGGGACGGACCATGGCTACACCTTC.

The gene calls are TRBV5-1 and TRBJ2-3, with 11 bases fitting TRBD2. The CDR3 is 15 amino acids. Germline trimming cut 6 bases from V and 0 bases from J; bases unmatched to any gene: 3. CDR1 and CDR2 from the germline V gene are SGHRS and YFSETQ. The CDR3 protein is CASTRTSGSTDTQYF. DNA for the CDR3: TGCGCCAGCACCCGGACTAGCGGGAGCACAGATACGCAGTATTTT. Filled out from reference TRBV5-1 and TRBJ2-3, the complete variable domain reads KAGVTQTPRYLIKTRGQQVTLSCSPISGHRSVSWYQQTPGQGLQFLFEYFSETQRNKGNFPGRFSGRQFSNSRSEMNVSTLELGDSALYLCASTRTSGSTDTQYFGPGTRLTVL.

This clone appeared a single time. The chain links TRBV24-1 to TRBJ2-1, with TRBD2 as a possible D gene (6 bases). Trimming removed 3 bases at V and 8 bases at J, with 13 bases between. The CDR3 has 14 amino acids. In germline, CDR1 is KGHDR, CDR2 SFDVKD. CDR3 amino acids: CATSDAMSGDEQFF. The CDR3 coding sequence is TGTGCCACCAGTGATGCGATGTCGGGGGATGAGCAGTTCTTC.

The chain employs TRBV19 and TRBJ2-1, with TRBD2 identical over 11 bases. The germline V gene encodes CDR1 LNHDA and CDR2 SQIVND (reference sequence). Germline trimming cut 10 bases from V and 6 bases from J; bases unmatched to any gene: 11. The CDR3 sequence is 15 residues long. This CDR3 reads CATLETSGAFNEQFF. DNA of the CDR3: TGTGCCACCCTCGAGACTAGCGGGGCTTTCAATGAGCAGTTCTTC.

The chain carries TRBV27 and TRBJ2-1; D gene unclear. Trimming took 1 base from V and 8 from J, leaving 3 bases between them. CDR1 and CDR2 (germline): MNHEY, SMNVEV (reference sequence). CDR3 size: 11 residues. CDR3 bases: TGTGCCAGCAGTTTATGGGATGAGCAGTTCTTC. Residues: CASSLWDEQFF.

This chain connects TRBV23-1 to TRBJ2-1, with D perhaps assigned TRBD1 or TRBD2 (5 bases each). TRBV23-1 is treated as an ORF (open reading frame) with a function not yet certain. This CDR3 contains 12 residues. As DNA, the CDR3 is TGCGTCCGCCGGCAGGGAGACAATGAGCAGTTCTTC. Translation gives CVRRQGDNEQFF.

This sequence joins TRBV7-6 and TRBJ2-1, with a possible D match to TRBD2 (6 bases). CDR3 size: 16 residues. V was pared by 5 bases and J by 0 bases, with 14 bases between. Germline values: CDR1 SGHVS, CDR2 FNYEAQ. The chain's CDR3 is CASSPRLASSYNEQFF. Written as DNA, the CDR3 is TGTGCCAGCAGCCCTCGTCTAGCGAGCTCCTACAATGAGCAGTTCTTC.

The chain carries TRBV4-2 and TRBJ2-5; no reliable D call. CDR3 length: 14 residues. Germline V CDR1 and CDR2: LGHNA, YNFKEQ. V gave up 1 base and J gave up 5 bases, with 11 bases separating them. The CDR3 protein is CASSQASGYETQYF. DNA for the CDR3: TGTGCCAGCAGCCAAGCGTCCGGTTATGAGACCCAGTACTTC.

The V gene is TRBV6-1, the J gene TRBJ1-5, with D possibly matching TRBD1 (5 bases). Trimming pared 0 bases from V and 5 bases from J, leaving 11 bases between. The CDR3 consists of 15 residues. Looked up from germline, CDR1 is MNHNS and CDR2 is SASEGT. The CDR3 region is CASSEAGGEYQPQHF. The DNA of the CDR3 is TGTGCCAGCAGTGAAGCTGGAGGGGAATATCAGCCCCAGCATTTT.

This clone was recorded once. J is TRBJ2-7 and V is TRBV11-2; 7 nucleotides agree with TRBD1. J was trimmed by 3 bases and V by 4 bases; bases with no gene match: 9. This CDR3 spans 15 amino acids. Germline loops: CDR1 SGHAT, CDR2 FQNNGV. The chain's CDR3 is CASSSTGTVHYEQYF. The CDR3 region has the DNA TGTGCCAGCAGCTCCACCGGGACAGTACACTACGAGCAGTACTTC.